These T cell receptor beta chains were read from a single sample in a study of T cell repertoires in cytomegalovirus infection. TCRdb analysed the reads with MiXCR anew, one entry per CDR3 protein. The top ten clones hold about 7.3% of a sample with over 100,000 distinct CDR3 sequences, more than 15% of them seen once. Sequenced input: PBMCs. These receptor sequences come from a human donor in good health (CMV status not recorded). Some clones in this sample may be carry-over from other donors' samples. Both conserved end residues are part of each CDR3. The D gene is left open where the match is weak. Clone size is shown for a subset of rows, as once, few, many or a class of expanded clone.

j_gene	d_gene	abundance	v_gene	CDR3nt	CDR3aa
TRBJ2-5	TRBD2	many	TRBV7-2	TGTGCCAGCAGAGAGGGGACTAGCGGGGGGGCCAGGGTGGAGACCCAGTACTTC	CASREGTSGGARVETQYF
TRBJ1-2	NA	many	TRBV28	TGTGCCAGCAGTCTGGTGCGGGGGCCCAACTATGGCTACACCTTC	CASSLVRGPNYGYTF
TRBJ2-5	TRBD1	many	TRBV12-3/TRBV12-4	TGTGCCAGCAGCCTAGGGACAGGCGGAGAGACCCAGTACTTC	CASSLGTGGETQYF
TRBJ1-5	TRBD1	NA	TRBV2	TGTGCCAGCGCTGGAGGACGACAGGGCTTGGGACAGCCCCAGCATTTT	CASAGGRQGLGQPQHF
TRBJ1-2	NA	NA	TRBV19	TGTGCCAGTAGAAGGGGGGATGGCTACACCTTC	CASRRGDGYTF
TRBJ2-5	TRBD1	NA	TRBV10-3	TGTGCCATCAGCCCAGGAGTTGGGACAGGGCTCGAGACCCAGTACTTC	CAISPGVGTGLETQYF
TRBJ2-1	NA	many	TRBV7-9	TGTGCCAGCAGCTCCACAAGGGGCGCCTACAATGAGCAGTTCTTC	CASSSTRGAYNEQFF
TRBJ2-2	NA	NA	TRBV5-1	TGCGCCAGCAGCGGGGGGGACAGCTCTCACCGGGAGCTGTTTTTT	CASSGGDSSHRELFF
TRBJ2-2	TRBD2	many	TRBV7-8	TGTGCCAGCAGCTTTACTAGCGGGAGGGCCGGGGAGCTGTTTTTT	CASSFTSGRAGELFF
TRBJ1-2	TRBD1	few	TRBV5-1	TGCGCCAGCAGCTCCGGGACAGGGATGAATGGCTACACCTTC	CASSSGTGMNGYTF
TRBJ2-2	NA	few	TRBV5-1	TGCGCCAGCCACCGTGACGGAGACACCGGGGAGCTGTTTTTT	CASHRDGDTGELFF
TRBJ1-5	NA	many	TRBV7-2	TGTGCCAGCAGCTTAGATCACAAGAATCAGCCCCAGCATTTT	CASSLDHKNQPQHF
TRBJ2-1	NA	many	TRBV14	TGTGCCAGCAGCCAAGTCCGGAGCTCCTACAATGAGCAGTTCTTC	CASSQVRSSYNEQFF
TRBJ1-3	TRBD1	few	TRBV12-3/TRBV12-4	TGTGCCAGCAGGGAGGGTAGGGGGCGTAACACCATATATTTT	CASREGRGRNTIYF
TRBJ2-7	NA	few	TRBV2	TGTGCCAGCAGTGTTCCAGGGCCCGAGCAGTACTTC	CASSVPGPEQYF
TRBJ2-1	TRBD2	few	TRBV19	TGTGCCAGTAGGACTAGCGGGTCATACAATGAGCAGTTCTTC	CASRTSGSYNEQFF
TRBJ2-5	NA	NA	TRBV2	TGTGCCAGCAGTGGAGACACTGAAGAGACCCAGTACTTC	CASSGDTEETQYF
TRBJ1-5	NA	NA	TRBV28	TGTGCCAGCAGTTATCTTGGGGGGTATCTTAGGGGGCAGCCCCAGCATTTT	CASSYLGGYLRGQPQHF
TRBJ2-7	TRBD1	few	TRBV4-1	TGCGCCAGCAGCCAGCCGGGACAGGGGACCTACGAGCAGTACTTC	CASSQPGQGTYEQYF
TRBJ1-4	NA	few	TRBV30	TGTGCCTGGCGCCGGGACCCTGTGAATGAAAAACTGTTTTTT	CAWRRDPVNEKLFF
TRBJ2-6	NA	many	TRBV20-1	TGCAGTGCTAGAGGCCAAGACAGCTCTGGGGCCAACGTCCTGACTTTC	CSARGQDSSGANVLTF
TRBJ2-1	NA	few	TRBV6-2/TRBV6-3	TGTGCCAGCAGTTACCAGGGGTTCTACAATGAGCAGTTCTTC	CASSYQGFYNEQFF
TRBJ1-2	TRBD1	NA	TRBV7-8	TGTGCCAGCAGCACGGACAGGAACTATGGCTACACCTTC	CASSTDRNYGYTF
TRBJ1-2	TRBD1	many	TRBV4-1	TGCGCCAGCAGACCGCCGGACAGGAGGGACTATGGCTACACCTTC	CASRPPDRRDYGYTF
TRBJ1-5	TRBD1	NA	TRBV19	TGTGCCAGTAGTGGGACAGGTCTGACTTATAGCAATCAGCCCCAGCATTTT	CASSGTGLTYSNQPQHF
TRBJ1-2	TRBD1	many	TRBV7-2	TGTGCCAGCAGCTCTCCCGGGACAGGGGGTTATGGCTACACCTTC	CASSSPGTGGYGYTF
TRBJ2-3	NA	NA	TRBV11-2	TGTGCCAGCAGCCAATTACTACGAGGCGCAGATACGCAGTATTTT	CASSQLLRGADTQYF
TRBJ1-5	TRBD1	few	TRBV19	TGTGCCAGTAGTAAACAGGGAGCGGACAGGGTTGGAGATCAGCCCCAGCATTTT	CASSKQGADRVGDQPQHF
TRBJ1-1	TRBD1	few	TRBV5-4	TGTGCCAGCAGCTTGTGGACAGGGGGTGGGGAGGCTTTCTTT	CASSLWTGGGEAFF
TRBJ1-1	NA	NA	TRBV9	TGTGCCAGCAGCGTAGCAGGGGTCGGCACTGAAGCTTTCTTT	CASSVAGVGTEAFF
TRBJ2-2	TRBD2	many	TRBV7-8	TGTGCCAGCAGCCCGCGGGGGGACGGGGAGCTGTTTTTT	CASSPRGDGELFF
TRBJ1-6	NA	few	TRBV19	TGTGCCAGTAGTATACGGAGCTGGGGAGGAGTAAATTCACCCCTCCACTTT	CASSIRSWGGVNSPLHF
TRBJ1-5	NA	NA	TRBV6-2/TRBV6-3	TGTGCCAGCAGTTACTCTGCAGGGTCGGGCAATCAGCCCCAGCATTTT	CASSYSAGSGNQPQHF
TRBJ2-7	TRBD2	many	TRBV29-1	TGCAGCGTTGATCGGGGAGGGTTAGGCGAGCAGTACTTC	CSVDRGGLGEQYF
TRBJ2-6	NA	many	TRBV12-3/TRBV12-4	TGTGCCAGCAGTTTACATGGGGCCAACGTCCTGACTTTC	CASSLHGANVLTF
TRBJ2-1	NA	many	TRBV6-2/TRBV6-3	TGTGCCAGCAGTTACCTCCGGGACACGCAGTACAATGAGCAGTTCTTC	CASSYLRDTQYNEQFF
TRBJ1-3	NA	few	TRBV12-3/TRBV12-4	TGTGCCAGCAGTTTCGCCGGGACCCCTAAGGTCTCTGGAAACACCATATATTTT	CASSFAGTPKVSGNTIYF
TRBJ2-3	NA	many	TRBV15	TGTGCCACCAGCGGCCTCCGGGGCACAGATACGCAGTATTTT	CATSGLRGTDTQYF
TRBJ2-7	TRBD2	many	TRBV7-9	TGTGCCAGCAGCCCCGGGGGGTACGAGCAGTACTTC	CASSPGGYEQYF
TRBJ2-2	TRBD2	few	TRBV5-1	TGCGCCAGCAGCTCGACTAGCGGGACGAACACCGGGGAGCTGTTTTTT	CASSSTSGTNTGELFF
TRBJ2-5	NA	few	TRBV7-6	TGTGCCAGCAGCCCATGGGACGGACAAGAGACCCAGTACTTC	CASSPWDGQETQYF
TRBJ2-2	TRBD1	many	TRBV7-2	TGTGCCAGCAGCTCACGACAGGGGCTGGGGGCCACCGGGGAGCTGTTTTTT	CASSSRQGLGATGELFF
TRBJ2-2	TRBD2	NA	TRBV4-1	TGCGCCAGCAGCCAAGATGGGACTAGCACCGGGGAGCTGTTTTTT	CASSQDGTSTGELFF
TRBJ2-3	TRBD2	NA	TRBV29-1	TGCAGCGTTCCCGGGGGGGGGGTGGAAGATACGCAGTATTTT	CSVPGGGVEDTQYF
TRBJ1-1	NA	few	TRBV19	TGTGCCAGTAGTAAAGTAGGGGTCCCTGAAGCTTTCTTT	CASSKVGVPEAFF
TRBJ2-2	NA	many	TRBV4-1	TGCGCCAGCAGCGAAGTCGGAGGAGTCGAGCTGTTTTTT	CASSEVGGVELFF
TRBJ2-1	TRBD2	few	TRBV7-6	TGTGCCAGCAGCTCGACCGGGACTAGATCCTACAATGAGCAGTTCTTC	CASSSTGTRSYNEQFF
TRBJ2-2	TRBD2	NA	TRBV7-8	TGTGCCAGCAGCTTCCTACTAGCGGGGGCCGGGGAGCTGTTTTTT	CASSFLLAGAGELFF
TRBJ2-3	TRBD1	few	TRBV5-1	TGCGCCAGCAGCTGGGGACAGGACGACGATACGCAGTATTTT	CASSWGQDDDTQYF
TRBJ2-1	NA	many	TRBV7-3	TGTGCCAGCAGCAGACGAAGCTCCTACAATGAGCAGTTCTTC	CASSRRSSYNEQFF
TRBJ1-5	TRBD1	NA	TRBV28	TGTGCCAGCAAACAGGGGTCCAGCAATCAGCCCCAGCATTTT	CASKQGSSNQPQHF
TRBJ2-5	TRBD2	NA	TRBV28	TGTGCCAGCAGCCACGGGTCTAGCGGGGGAGGAGAGACCCAGTACTTC	CASSHGSSGGGETQYF
TRBJ1-2	NA	NA	TRBV5-1	TGCGCCAGCAGCTCGGACCTCAAGGGCGCCTATGGCTACACCTTC	CASSSDLKGAYGYTF
TRBJ2-4	NA	NA	TRBV6-2/TRBV6-3	TGTGCCAGCGGGCCGAGAAGAGTAACAAACATTCAGTACTTC	CASGPRRVTNIQYF
TRBJ1-2	NA	few	TRBV3-1	TGTGCCAGCAGCCGGCTGGGAGGGGACTATGGCTACACCTTC	CASSRLGGDYGYTF
TRBJ1-5	TRBD1	NA	TRBV20-1	TGCAGTGTGGGGACAGATAGCAATCAGCCCCAGCATTTT	CSVGTDSNQPQHF
TRBJ1-2	NA	many	TRBV7-2	TGTGCCAGCAGCTTAAGAGGGAATGATGGCTACACCTTC	CASSLRGNDGYTF